A selection of T cell receptor beta chains follows, all from one sample in a study of CD8+ T cells in alopecia areata. Libraries were prepared by immunoSEQ multiplex PCR; TCRdb keeps only in-frame clonotypes and omits some of them. Of over 90,000 clones detected, around 59% appear once; the ten largest clones hold around 9%. Sample: CD4+ T cells sorted from blood. The origin of the receptors is a human donor in good health. Each CDR3 is given with its conserved first and last residue. For some rows the clone size is stated as once, few or many, or as a class when expanded; others skip it.

v_gene: TRBV30; j_gene: TRBJ2-5; abundance: NA; CDR3aa: CAWREDRDWQETQYF
v_gene: TRBV19; j_gene: TRBJ1-2; abundance: few; CDR3aa: CAAKGTGANNYGYTF
v_gene: TRBV4-3; j_gene: TRBJ2-6; abundance: NA; CDR3aa: CASSQGQAPSGANVLTF
v_gene: TRBV2; j_gene: TRBJ1-4; abundance: NA; CDR3aa: CASSDGQARVREKLFF
v_gene: TRBV30; j_gene: TRBJ2-1; abundance: NA; CDR3aa: CAWSASRGGAENEQFF
v_gene: TRBV7-2; j_gene: TRBJ1-5; abundance: NA; CDR3aa: CASSLGPGEGQPQHF
v_gene: TRBV6-5; j_gene: TRBJ1-2; abundance: NA; CDR3aa: CASRRRRQGNYGYTF
v_gene: TRBV30; j_gene: TRBJ1-4; abundance: once; CDR3aa: CAWNRFRSRDASNEKLFF
v_gene: TRBV30; j_gene: TRBJ1-5; abundance: NA; CDR3aa: CAWTSGGGQPQHF
v_gene: TRBV28; j_gene: TRBJ2-5; abundance: NA; CDR3aa: CASSLQRLQETQYF
v_gene: TRBV7-9; j_gene: TRBJ2-3; abundance: NA; CDR3aa: CASSLRGATDTQYF
v_gene: TRBV7-9; j_gene: TRBJ2-3; abundance: NA; CDR3aa: CASSFRRTSTDTQYF
v_gene: TRBV6-1; j_gene: TRBJ2-1; abundance: few; CDR3aa: CASRQPYNEQFF
v_gene: TRBV20-1; j_gene: TRBJ2-7; abundance: NA; CDR3aa: CSGRGQYEQYF
v_gene: TRBV7-2; j_gene: TRBJ2-5; abundance: few; CDR3aa: CASSLRRGETQYF
v_gene: TRBV2; j_gene: TRBJ1-1; abundance: NA; CDR3aa: CASSATVGQGGTEAFF
v_gene: TRBV7-2; j_gene: TRBJ2-7; abundance: NA; CDR3aa: CASSTDRGYEQYF
v_gene: TRBV6-6; j_gene: TRBJ2-7; abundance: few; CDR3aa: CASSLSTEQYF
v_gene: TRBV2; j_gene: TRBJ2-5; abundance: NA; CDR3aa: CASSVPGTQDLETQYF
v_gene: TRBV27; j_gene: TRBJ1-1; abundance: NA; CDR3aa: CASRRMTGDTEAFF
v_gene: TRBV4-2; j_gene: TRBJ1-2; abundance: NA; CDR3aa: CASSPGENYGYTF
v_gene: TRBV6-5; j_gene: TRBJ2-7; abundance: NA; CDR3aa: CASTITGTGNHEQYF
v_gene: TRBV2; j_gene: TRBJ2-5; abundance: NA; CDR3aa: CATTDRDQETQYF
v_gene: TRBV29-1; j_gene: TRBJ2-3; abundance: NA; CDR3aa: CSVVTDTSTDTQYF
v_gene: TRBV29-1; j_gene: TRBJ2-2; abundance: NA; CDR3aa: CSVEPTLSSGELFF
v_gene: TRBV5-1; j_gene: TRBJ2-3; abundance: NA; CDR3aa: CASSQTVSSTDTQYF
v_gene: TRBV6-5; j_gene: TRBJ1-6; abundance: NA; CDR3aa: CASRPGQGPNSPLHF
v_gene: TRBV7-9; j_gene: TRBJ2-5; abundance: few; CDR3aa: CASSSSRVTETQYF
v_gene: TRBV18; j_gene: TRBJ2-5; abundance: NA; CDR3aa: CASSPAQETQYF
v_gene: TRBV2; j_gene: TRBJ2-2; abundance: NA; CDR3aa: CASSVRWTGELFF
v_gene: TRBV25-1; j_gene: TRBJ2-6; abundance: NA; CDR3aa: CASSDGTGGPSGANVLTF
v_gene: TRBV29-1; j_gene: TRBJ2-5; abundance: NA; CDR3aa: CSVERVGETQYF
v_gene: TRBV29-1; j_gene: TRBJ2-7; abundance: few; CDR3aa: CSVVADRGSYEQYF
v_gene: TRBV2; j_gene: TRBJ2-6; abundance: few; CDR3aa: CASSERANVLTF
v_gene: TRBV30; j_gene: TRBJ1-2; abundance: NA; CDR3aa: CAWSVGQYGYTF
v_gene: TRBV25-1; j_gene: TRBJ2-7; abundance: few; CDR3aa: CASSAHQGYEQYF
v_gene: TRBV5-1; j_gene: TRBJ2-7; abundance: NA; CDR3aa: CASSFPGVDEQYF
v_gene: TRBV30; j_gene: TRBJ2-3; abundance: few; CDR3aa: CAWAAGTDTQYF
v_gene: TRBV2; j_gene: TRBJ1-2; abundance: NA; CDR3aa: CASSELGTSGYTF
v_gene: TRBV18; j_gene: TRBJ2-5; abundance: NA; CDR3aa: CASSPRLTSGGPQETQYF
v_gene: TRBV7-9; j_gene: TRBJ2-5; abundance: few; CDR3aa: CASSFWTGEQETQYF
v_gene: TRBV7-2; j_gene: TRBJ2-7; abundance: few; CDR3aa: CASSPQGAGAREQYF
v_gene: TRBV5-1; j_gene: TRBJ1-2; abundance: few; CDR3aa: CASSLGTNYGYTF
v_gene: TRBV4-2; j_gene: TRBJ2-7; abundance: NA; CDR3aa: CASSQEQRGGSYEQYF
v_gene: TRBV7-2; j_gene: TRBJ1-2; abundance: NA; CDR3aa: CASYGPGERANYGYTF
v_gene: TRBV9; j_gene: TRBJ1-6; abundance: few; CDR3aa: CASSVGNRVPGLLHF
v_gene: TRBV29-1; j_gene: TRBJ2-5; abundance: NA; CDR3aa: CSDGHAGVEETQYF
v_gene: TRBV9; j_gene: TRBJ2-2; abundance: NA; CDR3aa: CASSPLGSGGELFF
v_gene: TRBV28; j_gene: TRBJ1-5; abundance: NA; CDR3aa: CASNPQFQPQHF
v_gene: TRBV27; j_gene: TRBJ2-7; abundance: NA; CDR3aa: CASIPTSGSYEQYF
v_gene: TRBV5-1; j_gene: TRBJ2-6; abundance: few; CDR3aa: CASSTGSSGANVLTF
v_gene: TRBV5-1; j_gene: TRBJ2-1; abundance: NA; CDR3aa: CASSLGLAGTNNEQFF
v_gene: TRBV5-1; j_gene: TRBJ2-3; abundance: NA; CDR3aa: CASSSPAGASTDTQYF
v_gene: TRBV2; j_gene: TRBJ2-7; abundance: NA; CDR3aa: CASSAGYEQYF